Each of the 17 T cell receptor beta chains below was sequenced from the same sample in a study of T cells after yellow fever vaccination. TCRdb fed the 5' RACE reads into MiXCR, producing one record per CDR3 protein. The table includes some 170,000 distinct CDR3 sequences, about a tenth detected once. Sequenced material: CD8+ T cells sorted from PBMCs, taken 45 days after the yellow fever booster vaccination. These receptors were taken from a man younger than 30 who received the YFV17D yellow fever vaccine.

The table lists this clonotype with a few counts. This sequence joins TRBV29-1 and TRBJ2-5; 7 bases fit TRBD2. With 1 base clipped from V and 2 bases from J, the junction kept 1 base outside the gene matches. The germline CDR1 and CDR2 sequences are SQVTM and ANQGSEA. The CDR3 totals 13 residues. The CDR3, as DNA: TGCAGCGTTGAAGGCGGGGGTCAAGAGACCCAGTACTTC. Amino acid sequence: CSVEGGGQETQYF.

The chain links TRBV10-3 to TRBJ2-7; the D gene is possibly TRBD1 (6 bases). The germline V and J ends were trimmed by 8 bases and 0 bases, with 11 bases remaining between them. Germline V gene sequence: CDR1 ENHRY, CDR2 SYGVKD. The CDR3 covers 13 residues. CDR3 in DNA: TGTGCCATCCGGACAGATGGCTCCTACGAGCAGTACTTC. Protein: CAIRTDGSYEQYF.

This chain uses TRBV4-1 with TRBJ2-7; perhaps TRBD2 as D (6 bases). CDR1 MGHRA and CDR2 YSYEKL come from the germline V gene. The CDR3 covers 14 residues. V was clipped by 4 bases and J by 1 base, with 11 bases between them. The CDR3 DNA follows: TGCGCCAGCAGCCCATCCCGGGGGTCCTACGAGCAGTACTTC. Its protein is CASSPSRGSYEQYF.

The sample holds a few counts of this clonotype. The CDR3 DNA reads TGCAGCACCCATGGGGGGGGGACAGCTGACTATGGCTACACCTTC. It translates to CSTHGGGTADYGYTF. The chain couples TRBV29-1 to TRBJ1-2; TRBD1 matches at 7 bases. There are 15 residues in the CDR3. V was clipped by 8 bases and J by 3 bases; unmatched bases: 15. Germline CDR1 and CDR2: SQVTM and ANQGSEA.

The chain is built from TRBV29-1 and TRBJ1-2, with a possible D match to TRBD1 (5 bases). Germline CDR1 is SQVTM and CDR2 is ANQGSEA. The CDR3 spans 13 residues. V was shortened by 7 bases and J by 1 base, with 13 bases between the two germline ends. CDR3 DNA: TGCAGCGCCCTGGAGGGGAGTAACTATGGCTACACCTTC. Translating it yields CSALEGSNYGYTF.

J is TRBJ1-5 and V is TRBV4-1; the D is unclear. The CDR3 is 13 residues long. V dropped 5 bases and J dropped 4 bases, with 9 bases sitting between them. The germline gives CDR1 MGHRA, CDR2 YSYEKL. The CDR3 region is CASSFSLNQPQHF. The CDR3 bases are TGCGCCAGCAGCTTCTCCCTGAATCAGCCCCAGCATTTT.

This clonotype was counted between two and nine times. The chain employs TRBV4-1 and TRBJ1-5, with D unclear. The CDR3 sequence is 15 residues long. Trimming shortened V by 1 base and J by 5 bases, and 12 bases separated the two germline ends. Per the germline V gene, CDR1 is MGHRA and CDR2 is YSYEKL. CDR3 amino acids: CASSQGFPADQPQHF. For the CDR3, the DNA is TGCGCCAGCAGCCAAGGTTTCCCGGCCGATCAGCCCCAGCATTTT.

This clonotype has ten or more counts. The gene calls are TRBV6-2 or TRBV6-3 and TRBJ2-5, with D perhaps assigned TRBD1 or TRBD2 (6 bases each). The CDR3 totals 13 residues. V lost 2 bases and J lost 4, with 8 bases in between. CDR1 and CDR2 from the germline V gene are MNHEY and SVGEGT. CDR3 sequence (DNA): TGTGCCAGCAGTTACGGGGGGCCAGAGACCCAGTACTTC. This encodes CASSYGGPETQYF.

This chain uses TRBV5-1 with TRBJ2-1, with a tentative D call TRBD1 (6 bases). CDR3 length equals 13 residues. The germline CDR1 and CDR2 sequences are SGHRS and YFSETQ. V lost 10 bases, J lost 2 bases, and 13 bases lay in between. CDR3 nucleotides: TGCGCCTGCTGGGACATAACCTACAATGAGCAGTTCTTC. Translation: CACWDITYNEQFF.

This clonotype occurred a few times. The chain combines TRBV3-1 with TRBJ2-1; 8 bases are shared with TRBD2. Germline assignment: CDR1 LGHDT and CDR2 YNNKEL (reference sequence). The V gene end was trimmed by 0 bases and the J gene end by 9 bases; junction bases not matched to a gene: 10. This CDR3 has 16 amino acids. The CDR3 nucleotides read TGTGCCAGCAGCCAAGAGACATTCGGGGGGGCTCTTGAGCAGTTCTTC. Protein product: CASSQETFGGALEQFF.

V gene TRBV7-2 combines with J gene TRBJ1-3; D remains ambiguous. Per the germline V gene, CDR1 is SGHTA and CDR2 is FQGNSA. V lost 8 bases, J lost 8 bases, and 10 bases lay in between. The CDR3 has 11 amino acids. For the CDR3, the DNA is TGTGCCAGCGCCCGGGCCGACACCATATATTTT. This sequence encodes CASARADTIYF.

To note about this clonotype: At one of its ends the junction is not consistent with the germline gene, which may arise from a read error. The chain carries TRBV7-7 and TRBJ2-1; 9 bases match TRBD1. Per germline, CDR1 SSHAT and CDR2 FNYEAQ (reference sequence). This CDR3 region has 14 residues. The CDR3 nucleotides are TGTGCTAGCAGCTTACGGGACAGGGTTAGTGAGCAGTTCTTC. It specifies CASSLRDRVSEQFF. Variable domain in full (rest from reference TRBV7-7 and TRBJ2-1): GAGVSQSPRYKVTKRGQDVTLRCDPISSHATLYWYQQALGQGPEFLTYFNYEAQPDKSGLPSDRFSAERPEGSISTLTIQRTEQRDSAMYRCASSLRDRVSEQFFGPGTRLTVL.

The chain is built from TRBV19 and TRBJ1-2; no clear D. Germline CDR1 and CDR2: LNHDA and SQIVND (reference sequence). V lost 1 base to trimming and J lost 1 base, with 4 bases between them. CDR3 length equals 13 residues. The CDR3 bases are TGTGCCAGTAGTATAGCCCTTAACTATGGCTACACCTTC. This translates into CASSIALNYGYTF.

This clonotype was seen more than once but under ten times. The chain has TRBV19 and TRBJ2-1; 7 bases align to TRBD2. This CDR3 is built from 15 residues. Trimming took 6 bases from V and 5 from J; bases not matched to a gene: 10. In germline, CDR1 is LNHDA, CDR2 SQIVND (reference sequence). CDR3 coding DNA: TGTGCCAGTAGCCCCGGCATAGCGGGTCACAATGAGCAGTTCTTC. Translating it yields CASSPGIAGHNEQFF.

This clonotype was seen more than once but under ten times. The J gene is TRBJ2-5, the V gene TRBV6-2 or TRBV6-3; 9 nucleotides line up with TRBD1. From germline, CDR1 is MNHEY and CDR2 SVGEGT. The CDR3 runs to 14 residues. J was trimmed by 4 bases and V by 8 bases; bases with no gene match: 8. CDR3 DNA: TGTGCCAGCTCAAGGGACAGGGCGCGAGAGACCCAGTACTTC. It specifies CASSRDRARETQYF.

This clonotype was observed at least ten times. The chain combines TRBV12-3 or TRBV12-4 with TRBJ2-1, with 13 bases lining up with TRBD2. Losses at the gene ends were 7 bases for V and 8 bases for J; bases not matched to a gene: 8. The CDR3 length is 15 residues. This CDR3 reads CASTRTSGGIDEQFF. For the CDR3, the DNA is TGTGCCAGCACCCGGACTAGCGGGGGTATAGATGAGCAGTTCTTC.

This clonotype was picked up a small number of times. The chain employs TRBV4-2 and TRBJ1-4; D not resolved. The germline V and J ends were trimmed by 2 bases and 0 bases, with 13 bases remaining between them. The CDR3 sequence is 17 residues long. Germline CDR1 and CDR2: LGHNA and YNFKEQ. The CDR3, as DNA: TGTGCCAGCAGCCAAAGTAGGGCCGGCGCAACTAATGAAAAACTGTTTTTT. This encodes CASSQSRAGATNEKLFF.